These T cell receptor beta chains were read from a single sample in a study of beta chain features in type 1 diabetes. Profiling relied on immunoSEQ multiplex PCR, and the TCRdb table lists in-frame clones only, not all of them. The sample holds hundreds of thousands of clones, around an eighth seen once. The source material was naive CD4+ T cells from blood. Receptor source: a man between 18 and 35 years old with type 1 diabetes. CDR3s include the opening cysteine and the closing phenylalanine or tryptophan.

cdr3_length j_call v_call cdr3_aa
11 TRBJ1-1 TRBV20-1 CSEGGETEAFF
18 TRBJ2-2 TRBV15 CATSRDIVGQGNTGELFF
13 TRBJ2-1 TRBV30 CAGSIWIINEQFF
18 TRBJ2-1 TRBV9 CASSGRQGKGAEGGEQFF
16 TRBJ2-2 TRBV9 CASSVALDRATGELFF
15 TRBJ1-5 TRBV30 CAWSGGQGAGQPQHF
17 TRBJ1-2 TRBV19 CASSKTDLTLTDYGYTF
13 TRBJ1-1 TRBV29-1 CSVSGDGDTEAFF
17 TRBJ2-5 TRBV27 CASSSHSLVAGGETQYF
11 TRBJ2-1 TRBV28 CASSLYNEQFF
11 TRBJ2-1 TRBV19 CASTGRAEQFF
11 TRBJ2-5 TRBV29-1 CSVDLSETQYF
11 TRBJ2-7 TRBV6-6 CASRLNYEQYF
14 TRBJ2-5 TRBV5-8 CASTGLYVEETQYF
15 TRBJ2-4 TRBV19 CATERVSGAKNIQYF
12 TRBJ2-5 TRBV7-8 CASSHSAGAQYF
14 TRBJ1-1 TRBV30 CAWIGGPGNTEAFF
11 TRBJ1-2 TRBV19 CASIGAHGYTF
15 TRBJ2-3 TRBV6-5 CASGLGDRGWDTQYF
15 TRBJ1-1 TRBV14 CASSPGRTAFPEAFF
16 TRBJ1-3 TRBV6-6 CASSQDSTPSGNTIYF
16 TRBJ2-7 TRBV5-1 CASSSMGTSASYEQYF
11 TRBJ1-4 TRBV30 CAWGPGEKLFF
13 TRBJ1-2 TRBV5-4 CASSLGRIYGYTF
13 TRBJ2-5 TRBV30 CAWSRLPQETQYF
14 TRBJ1-5 TRBV6-6 CASSRERTAQPQHF
17 TRBJ2-7 TRBV7-6 CASSLAQGASGAYEQYF
13 TRBJ1-1 TRBV29-1 CSVRDTRNTEAFF
14 TRBJ1-1 TRBV19 CASSTDRGNTEAFF
18 TRBJ1-5 TRBV19 CASSIGQEPPYSNQPQHF
13 TRBJ2-1 TRBV14 CASSEIRVEEQFF
14 TRBJ2-1 TRBV6-5 CASSSPGGNNEQFF
12 TRBJ2-5 TRBV2 CASSLTWETQYF
15 TRBJ2-1 TRBV30 CAWTPFRGNYNEQFF
14 TRBJ1-1 TRBV30 CAWSLGQVVPEAFF
17 TRBJ2-6 TRBV7-2 CASSPPNGGSGANVLTF
15 TRBJ2-1 TRBV18 CASSPVETGGNEQFF
14 TRBJ1-1 TRBV2 CASRDSTMNTEAFF
13 TRBJ2-3 TRBV6-4 CASSDGYTDTQYF
15 TRBJ2-6 TRBV14 CASSHTSPGANVLTF
16 TRBJ1-5 TRBV29-1 CSVGDSRTDSNQPQHF
13 TRBJ2-4 TRBV27 CASRRERGANQYF
14 TRBJ1-1 TRBV2 CASSQQGADTEAFF